The 18 T cell receptor beta chains below come from one sample, sequenced in a study of PD-L1 blockade in urothelial cancer. The table came from immunoSEQ multiplex PCR; TCRdb's copy has only in-frame clones and leaves some out. In the table there are around 100,000 clones, approximately 86% of which are singletons. Material: PBMCs, obtained around atezolizumab (anti-PD-L1) treatment. All receptors derive from a man in his forties or fifties with urothelial cancer.

This clone has a single count. The V call is TRBV19, the J call TRBJ2-2, with unresolved D. Germline V gene lookup returns CDR1 LNHDA and CDR2 SQIVND (reference sequence). The CDR3 runs 13 residues. Between the trimmed V and J ends, which lost 6 bases and 2 bases, there was a span of 7 bases. The CDR3 is CASRLLNTGELFF. The CDR3 coding sequence is TGTGCCAGTAGACTACTAAACACCGGGGAGCTGTTTTTT.

The V gene is TRBV18, the J gene TRBJ2-7; possibly TRBD1 for D (6 bases). V was trimmed by 5 bases and J by 0 bases, leaving 11 bases between them. The V gene's germline CDR1 is KGHSH and CDR2 LQKENI. The CDR3 extends over 14 amino acids. Here the CDR3 reads CASSDTGYSYEQYF. The CDR3 nucleotides read TGTGCCAGCTCAGACACAGGGTACTCCTACGAGCAGTACTTC.

The V gene is TRBV5-1, the J gene TRBJ1-3, with TRBD1 matching over 9 bases. This CDR3 contains 17 residues. Per germline, CDR1 SGHRS and CDR2 YFSETQ. V trimming: 0 bases; J trimming: 2 bases; junction bases outside the gene matches: 6. CDR3 sequence (DNA): TGCGCCAGCAGCTTGGATGGGACAGGGTCCCCTGGAAACACCATATATTTT. It yields the protein CASSLDGTGSPGNTIYF. Full variable domain (rest looked up from reference TRBV5-1 and TRBJ1-3): KAGVTQTPRYLIKTRGQQVTLSCSPISGHRSVSWYQQTPGQGLQFLFEYFSETQRNKGNFPGRFSGRQFSNSRSEMNVSTLELGDSALYLCASSLDGTGSPGNTIYFGEGSWLTVV.

The V call is TRBV27, the J call TRBJ2-3; TRBD1 might be the D (6 bases). In germline, CDR1 is MNHEY, CDR2 SMNVEV (reference sequence). CDR3 length equals 14 residues. Trimming stripped 5 bases from V and 0 bases from J, with 9 bases between. This chain's CDR3 is CASSDRRSTDTQYF. In nucleotides, the CDR3 is TGTGCCAGCAGTGACAGGCGTAGCACAGATACGCAGTATTTT.

The chain combines TRBV7-9 with TRBJ2-7; D might be TRBD1 (6 bases). CDR1 SEHNR and CDR2 FQNEAQ come from the germline V gene (reference sequence). The germline V and J ends were trimmed by 1 base and 3 bases, with 10 bases remaining between them. There are 14 residues in the CDR3. CDR3 sequence: CASSLGGRSYEQYF. In nucleotides, the CDR3 is TGTGCCAGCAGCTTAGGGGGGCGGAGCTACGAGCAGTACTTC.

V is TRBV27 and J is TRBJ1-5; 7 nucleotides line up with TRBD1. Germline V gene sequence: CDR1 MNHEY, CDR2 SMNVEV (reference sequence). The CDR3 spans 18 residues. Trimming removed 4 bases from V and 0 bases from J; junction bases left unmatched: 12. The CDR3 DNA reads as TGTGCCAGCAGTTCTTACCGGACAGGTAGAAGTAGCAATCAGCCCCAGCATTTT. This sequence encodes CASSSYRTGRSSNQPQHF.

The rearrangement uses TRBV9 and TRBJ2-2; D may be TRBD1 (5 bases). The CDR3 consists of 16 residues. The germline V gene has CDR1 SGDLS and CDR2 YYNGEE. V dropped 4 bases and J dropped 2 bases, with 15 bases sitting between them. DNA for the CDR3: TGTGCCAGCAGCCCCTCCTTCGGACACAACACCGGGGAGCTGTTTTTT. Translated: CASSPSFGHNTGELFF.

CDR3 sequence: CASSLDQGNTEAFF. CDR3 nucleotides: TGTGCCAGCAGCTTGGACCAGGGGAACACTGAAGCTTTCTTT. The gene calls are TRBV5-5 and TRBJ1-1; TRBD1 is a possible D gene (5 bases). Trimming stripped 0 bases from V and 1 base from J, with 7 bases between. The CDR3 has 14 residues. Germline CDR1 is SGHKS and CDR2 is YYEKEE (reference sequence).

The rearrangement joins TRBV19 to TRBJ1-2, with 10 nucleotides matching TRBD1. The germline V gene encodes CDR1 LNHDA and CDR2 SQIVND (reference sequence). Germline trimming cut 5 bases from V and 2 bases from J; bases unmatched to any gene: 5. The CDR3 extends over 15 amino acids. CDR3 nucleotides: TGTGCCAGTAGTGCGACAGGGGGCGTCAACTATGGCTACACCTTC. Encoded protein: CASSATGGVNYGYTF.

The CDR3 nucleotides are TGTGCCAGCAGCCAAGGCAGTCGGGGTGGCTACACCTTC. As protein: CASSQGSRGGYTF. The gene calls are TRBV4-2 and TRBJ1-2, with D hard to call. The CDR3 totals 13 residues. Trimming pared 1 base from V and 7 bases from J, leaving 10 bases between. CDR1 is LGHNA, CDR2 YNFKEQ, per germline.

In its sample, this clone was seen a few times. The chain links TRBV5-4 to TRBJ2-1; 8 nucleotides align to TRBD2. This CDR3 has 13 amino acids. Per the germline V gene, CDR1 is SGHNT and CDR2 is YYREEE (reference sequence). V shed 4 bases, J shed 9 bases, and the junction held 6 bases outside the gene matches. As DNA, the CDR3 is TGTGCCAGCAGCAATAGCGGGATTACTGAGCAGTTCTTC. It specifies CASSNSGITEQFF.

V is TRBV20-1 and J is TRBJ1-1; D gene uncertain. This CDR3 is 11 amino acids long. The V end was cut by 7 bases, the J end by 5 bases, with 11 bases between. Looked up from germline, CDR1 is DFQATT and CDR2 is SNEGSKA (reference sequence). The CDR3 nucleotides read TGCAGTGTTGATGCGAGGACTGAAGCTTTCTTT. This sequence encodes CSVDARTEAFF.

CDR3 DNA sequence: TGCGCCAGCAGGGAGACTAGCGGGAGGTTTGAGCAGTTCTTC. Its translation: CASRETSGRFEQFF. The chain recombines TRBV5-1 with TRBJ2-1, with 13 bases identical to TRBD2. Germline lookup yields CDR1 SGHRS and CDR2 YFSETQ. CDR3 length equals 14 residues. Trimming cost V 5 bases and J 9 bases; bases outside gene matches: 5.

The chain combines TRBV11-2 with TRBJ2-3; D perhaps matches TRBD2 (5 bases). The germline V gene encodes CDR1 SGHAT and CDR2 FQNNGV. The length of the CDR3 is 16 residues. V shed 5 bases and J shed 5 bases, with 20 bases lying between them. CDR3 DNA: TGTGCCAGCAGCCCCCGGTCCCGGGGAGTGGGAGATACGCAGTATTTT. The encoded protein is CASSPRSRGVGDTQYF.

The J gene is TRBJ1-1, the V gene TRBV13, with D unclear. The CDR3 is made up of 11 amino acids. V lost 7 bases to trimming and J lost 1 base, with 4 bases between them. The germline CDR1 and CDR2 sequences are PRHDT and FYEKMQ (reference sequence). The CDR3 bases are TGTGCCAGCAAACAGAACACTGAAGCTTTCTTT. The encoded protein is CASKQNTEAFF.

The chain uses TRBV18 and TRBJ2-3; D is uncertain. The CDR3 runs 13 residues. CDR1 is KGHSH and CDR2 is LQKENI in the germline V gene. Trimming took off 1 base at V and 5 bases at J, with 7 bases between the two ends. DNA of the CDR3: TGTGCCAGCTCACCACGGCCAGGAGATACGCAGTATTTT. It codes for CASSPRPGDTQYF.

The rearrangement uses TRBV5-6 and TRBJ2-7, with TRBD2 identical over 15 bases. Trimming at V came to 3 bases and at J to 6 bases, leaving 4 bases not matched to a gene. Germline values: CDR1 SGHDT, CDR2 YYEEEE. The CDR3 contains 15 residues. CDR3 DNA: TGTGCCAGCAGCTGGGGACTAGCGGGAGGACGCGAGCAGTACTTC. Its translation: CASSWGLAGGREQYF.

This chain uses TRBV19 with TRBJ2-1; TRBD2 matches at 9 bases. From germline, CDR1 is LNHDA and CDR2 SQIVND (reference sequence). V trimming: 3 bases; J trimming: 8 bases; junction bases outside the gene matches: 5. The CDR3 length is 14 residues. CDR3 nucleotides: TGTGCCAGTAGTATTCTAGCGGGAAAGGATGAGCAGTTCTTC. Amino acids: CASSILAGKDEQFF.